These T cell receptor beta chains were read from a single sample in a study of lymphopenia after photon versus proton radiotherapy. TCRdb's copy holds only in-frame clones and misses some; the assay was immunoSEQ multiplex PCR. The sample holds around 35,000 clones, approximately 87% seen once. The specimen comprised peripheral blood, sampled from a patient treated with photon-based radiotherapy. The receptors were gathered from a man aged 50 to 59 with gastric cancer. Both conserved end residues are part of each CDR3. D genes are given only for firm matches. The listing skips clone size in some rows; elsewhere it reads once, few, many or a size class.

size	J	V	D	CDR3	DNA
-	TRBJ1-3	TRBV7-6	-	CASSLAVPGVVTGNTIYF	TGTGCCAGCAGCTTAGCTGTTCCGGGGGTCGTGACTGGAAACACCATATATTTT
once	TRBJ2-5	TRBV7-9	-	CASSPRDEETQYF	TGTGCCAGCAGCCCCCGGGACGAAGAGACCCAGTACTTC
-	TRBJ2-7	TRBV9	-	CASSVEPELVHEQYF	TGTGCCAGCAGCGTAGAACCGGAACTAGTTCACGAGCAGTACTTC
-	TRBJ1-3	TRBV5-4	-	CASSLGFEGLGGNTIYF	TGTGCCAGCAGCTTGGGCTTTGAGGGGCTTGGCGGAAACACCATATATTTT
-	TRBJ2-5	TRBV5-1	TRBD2	CASSLGLAGSGQETQYF	TGCGCCAGCAGCTTGGGACTAGCGGGATCGGGCCAAGAGACCCAGTACTTC
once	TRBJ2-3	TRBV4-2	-	CASSLSGVSTDTQYF	TGTGCCAGCAGCCTTAGCGGAGTTAGCACAGATACGCAGTATTTT
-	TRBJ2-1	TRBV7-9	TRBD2	CASSPSGTSYNEQFF	TGTGCCAGCAGCCCTAGCGGGACCTCCTACAATGAGCAGTTCTTC
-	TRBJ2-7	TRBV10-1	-	CASSDSLRTAEQYF	TGCGCCAGCAGTGATTCACTACGGACAGCCGAGCAGTACTTC
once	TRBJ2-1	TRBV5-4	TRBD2	CASSLELAGYNEQFF	TGTGCCAGCAGCTTGGAGCTAGCGGGCTACAATGAGCAGTTCTTC
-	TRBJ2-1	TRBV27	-	CASRNTWTGSPYNEQFF	TGTGCCAGCAGAAATACCTGGACCGGGAGTCCCTACAATGAGCAGTTCTTC
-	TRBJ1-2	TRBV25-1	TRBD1	CASRRTGFNYGYTF	TGTGCCAGCCGCCGGACAGGCTTTAACTATGGCTACACCTTC
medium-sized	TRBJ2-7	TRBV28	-	CASSLLGGDLYEQYF	TGTGCCAGCAGTTTATTGGGGGGAGACCTCTACGAGCAGTACTTC
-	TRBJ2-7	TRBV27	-	CASSLSSGRYEQYF	TGTGCCAGCAGTTTAAGTTCAGGGCGCTACGAGCAGTACTTC
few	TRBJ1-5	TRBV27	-	CASSPRGGSNQPQHF	TGTGCCAGCAGTCCTCGGGGAGGGTCCAATCAGCCCCAGCATTTT
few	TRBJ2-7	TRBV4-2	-	CASSQAKNRQYF	TGTGCCAGCAGCCAAGCGAAGAATCGGCAGTACTTC
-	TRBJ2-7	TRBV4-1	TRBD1	CASSREGQGFSYEQYF	TGCGCCAGCAGCCGAGAGGGACAGGGGTTTTCCTACGAGCAGTACTTC
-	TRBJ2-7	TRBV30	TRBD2	CAWSSGSSYEQYF	TGTGCCTGGTCTAGCGGGAGTTCCTACGAGCAGTACTTC
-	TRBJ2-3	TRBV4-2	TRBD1	CASSQSDRPPDTQYF	TGTGCCAGCAGCCAATCGGACAGGCCCCCAGATACGCAGTATTTT
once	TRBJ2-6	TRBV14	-	CASSQEGTLTGANVLTF	TGTGCCAGCAGCCAAGAAGGGACCTTAACTGGGGCCAACGTCCTGACTTTC
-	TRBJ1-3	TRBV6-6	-	CASSGFQRESGNTIYF	TGTGCCAGCAGTGGCTTCCAACGTGAGTCTGGAAACACCATATATTTT
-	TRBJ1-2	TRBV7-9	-	CASSLEGVTRNYGYTF	TGTGCCAGCAGCTTAGAAGGGGTGACTCGAAACTATGGCTACACCTTC
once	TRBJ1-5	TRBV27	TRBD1	CASRGTAVGNQPQHF	TGTGCCAGCCGGGGGACAGCAGTTGGAAATCAGCCCCAGCATTTT
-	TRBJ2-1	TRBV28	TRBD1	CASLDRVKNEQFF	TGTGCCAGCCTGGACAGGGTTAAAAATGAGCAGTTCTTC
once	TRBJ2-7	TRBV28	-	CASSLSPRGYEQYF	TGTGCCAGCAGTTTGTCTCCCAGGGGCTACGAGCAGTACTTC
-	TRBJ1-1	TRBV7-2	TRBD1	CASSTPTGRNTEAFF	TGTGCCAGCAGCACCCCGACAGGGCGGAACACTGAAGCTTTCTTT
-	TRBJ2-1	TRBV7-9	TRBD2	CASSLWPPKREAFYNEQFF	TGTGCCAGCAGCTTGTGGCCACCAAAGCGGGAGGCATTTTACAATGAGCAGTTCTTC
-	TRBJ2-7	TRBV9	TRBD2	CASSETLAGGTEQYF	TGTGCCAGCAGCGAGACACTAGCGGGAGGTACCGAGCAGTACTTC
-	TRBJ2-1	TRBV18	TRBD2	CASSPLAGVSDNEQFF	TGTGCCAGCTCACCGTTGGCGGGAGTATCCGACAATGAGCAGTTCTTC
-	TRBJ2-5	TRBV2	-	CASRRQVQGETQYF	TGTGCCAGCAGGCGACAGGTCCAAGGAGAGACCCAGTACTTC
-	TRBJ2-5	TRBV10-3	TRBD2	CAISRTSGYKETQYF	TGTGCCATCAGCAGGACTAGCGGTTATAAAGAGACCCAGTACTTC
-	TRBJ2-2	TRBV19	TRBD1	CATRWWGTGTGELFF	TGTGCCACCCGATGGTGGGGGACAGGGACCGGGGAGCTGTTTTTT
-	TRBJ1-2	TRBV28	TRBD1	CASSSRDRVYGYTF	TGTGCCAGCAGTTCCCGGGACAGGGTCTATGGCTACACCTTC
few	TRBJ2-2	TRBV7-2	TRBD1	CASSLVGTAAGGELFF	TGTGCCAGCAGCTTAGTAGGGACAGCCGCGGGCGGGGAGCTGTTTTTT
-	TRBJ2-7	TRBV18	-	CASSPERGPYEQYF	TGTGCCAGCTCACCCGAGAGGGGTCCCTACGAGCAGTACTTC
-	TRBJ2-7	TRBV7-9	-	CASSSNVYEQYF	TGTGCCAGCAGCTCGAATGTCTACGAGCAGTACTTC
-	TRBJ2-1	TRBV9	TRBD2	CASSPSYSGRMSYNEQFF	TGTGCCAGCAGCCCTTCGTACAGCGGGAGGATGTCCTACAATGAGCAGTTCTTC
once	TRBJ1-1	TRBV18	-	CASSPIWEITEAFF	TGTGCCAGCTCACCAATATGGGAGATCACTGAAGCTTTCTTT
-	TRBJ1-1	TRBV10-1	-	CASSESGGVGTEAFF	TGCGCCAGCAGTGAGTCGGGCGGGGTTGGCACTGAAGCTTTCTTT
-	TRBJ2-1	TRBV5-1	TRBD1	CASSQWTGLYNEQFF	TGCGCCAGCAGCCAGTGGACAGGGCTTTACAATGAGCAGTTCTTC
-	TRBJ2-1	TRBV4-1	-	CASSQPGLFNEQFF	TGCGCCAGCAGCCAGCCCGGACTGTTCAATGAGCAGTTCTTC
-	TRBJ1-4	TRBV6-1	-	CASSFPVGANEKLFF	TGTGCCAGCAGTTTTCCAGTGGGAGCTAATGAAAAACTGTTTTTT
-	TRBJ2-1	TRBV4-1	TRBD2	CASSQEGQRESYNEQFF	TGCGCCAGCAGCCAAGAAGGGCAGCGGGAGTCGTACAATGAGCAGTTCTTC
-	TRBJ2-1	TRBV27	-	CASSTVVSVYGEQFF	TGTGCCAGCAGTACCGTAGTATCGGTATACGGTGAGCAGTTCTTC
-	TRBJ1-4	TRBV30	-	CAWSSGTNEKLFF	TGTGCCTGGAGCTCTGGGACTAATGAAAAACTGTTTTTT
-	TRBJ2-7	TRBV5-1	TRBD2	CASRPPGLAGESSYEQYF	TGCGCCAGCAGACCTCCGGGACTAGCGGGAGAGAGCTCCTACGAGCAGTACTTC
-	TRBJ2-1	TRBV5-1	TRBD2	CASSSGAGYNEQFF	TGCGCCAGCAGCTCGGGAGCGGGGTACAATGAGCAGTTCTTC
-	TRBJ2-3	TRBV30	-	CAWSVWGGPGRTDTQYF	TGTGCCTGGAGTGTCTGGGGGGGCCCGGGTCGCACAGATACGCAGTATTTT
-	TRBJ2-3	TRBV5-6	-	CASSPVGQGTDTQYF	TGTGCCAGCAGCCCGGTCGGGCAGGGCACAGATACGCAGTATTTT
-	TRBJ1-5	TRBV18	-	CASSPASVDTYQPQHF	TGTGCCAGCTCACCCGCAAGCGTGGACACTTATCAGCCCCAGCATTTT
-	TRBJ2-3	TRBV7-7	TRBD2	CASMAGGSDTQYF	TGTGCCAGCATGGCGGGGGGGTCAGATACGCAGTATTTT
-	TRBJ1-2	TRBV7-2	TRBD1	CASSRDRVDGYTF	TGTGCCAGCAGCCGGGACAGGGTTGATGGCTACACCTTC
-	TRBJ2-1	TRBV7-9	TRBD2	CASSLWAGEIYNEQFF	TGTGCCAGCAGCTTATGGGCGGGAGAGATCTACAATGAGCAGTTCTTC
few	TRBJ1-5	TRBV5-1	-	CASTRGAGPDQPQHF	TGCGCCAGCACTCGTGGTGCGGGCCCCGATCAGCCCCAGCATTTT
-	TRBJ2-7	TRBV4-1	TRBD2	CASSQDRRASGNYEQYF	TGCGCCAGCAGCCAAGATCGGAGAGCTAGCGGGAACTACGAGCAGTACTTC